This is a list of T cell receptor beta chains from one sample in a study of T cell responses to AZD1222 COVID-19 vaccine. Clones were read by immunoSEQ multiplex PCR, and TCRdb kept only the in-frame ones, dropping some. Here the sample spans fewer than 90,000 clones, over 75% being singletons. The sample in question was peripheral blood, obtained 28 days after the second AZD1222 dose. The origin of the receptors is an adult who received the AZD1222 COVID-19 vaccine. Both conserved end residues are part of each CDR3. Each record gives: clone size, J gene, V gene, D gene, CDR3 DNA, CDR3 protein. D genes are given only for firm matches. A row's size may be missing; if present it is once, few, many or a size class.

abundance: -; j_gene: TRBJ1-1; v_gene: TRBV6-6; d_gene: -; CDR3nt: TGTGCCAGCAGCCGAGACCGGATCGATAGAGTGAACACTGAAGCTTTCTTT; CDR3aa: CASSRDRIDRVNTEAFF
abundance: few; j_gene: TRBJ2-2; v_gene: TRBV6-4; d_gene: -; CDR3nt: TGTGCCAGCAGTGAAGGCGGATTGAACACCGGGGAGCTGTTTTTT; CDR3aa: CASSEGGLNTGELFF
abundance: -; j_gene: TRBJ2-1; v_gene: TRBV7-3; d_gene: -; CDR3nt: TGTGCCAGCAGCTTAAGCAGTAACAATGAGCAGTTCTTC; CDR3aa: CASSLSSNNEQFF
abundance: -; j_gene: TRBJ1-1; v_gene: TRBV27; d_gene: -; CDR3nt: TGTGCCAGCAGTTTAGGAGGGGGTGAGGCTTTCTTT; CDR3aa: CASSLGGGEAFF
abundance: once; j_gene: TRBJ1-1; v_gene: TRBV5-8; d_gene: -; CDR3nt: TGTGCCAGCAGCTTTAATGATGGGGTTGGGGCCGACACTGAAGCTTTCTTT; CDR3aa: CASSFNDGVGADTEAFF
abundance: -; j_gene: TRBJ1-2; v_gene: TRBV7-8; d_gene: TRBD1; CDR3nt: TGTGCCAGCAGCGGAAGACAGGGGAGGCGCGGCTACACCTTC; CDR3aa: CASSGRQGRRGYTF
abundance: -; j_gene: TRBJ1-1; v_gene: TRBV13; d_gene: -; CDR3nt: TGTGCCAGCAGCTTAAAAGCAGGGGTTGAAGCTTTCTTT; CDR3aa: CASSLKAGVEAFF
abundance: -; j_gene: TRBJ1-2; v_gene: TRBV6-6; d_gene: -; CDR3nt: TGTGCCAGCAGTTACTCGATTTCGGACGGCTACACCTTC; CDR3aa: CASSYSISDGYTF
abundance: -; j_gene: TRBJ1-2; v_gene: TRBV10-3; d_gene: -; CDR3nt: TGTGCCATCAGGGAAGGGGATAACTATGGCTACACCTTC; CDR3aa: CAIREGDNYGYTF
abundance: -; j_gene: TRBJ1-6; v_gene: TRBV30; d_gene: -; CDR3nt: TGTGCCTGGAGCCGGCGGCCGATAAGCTCCTATAATTCACCCCTCCACTTT; CDR3aa: CAWSRRPISSYNSPLHF
abundance: -; j_gene: TRBJ1-2; v_gene: TRBV5-5; d_gene: -; CDR3nt: TGTGCCAGCAGCGAGACAGCGATTAACTATGGCTACACCTTC; CDR3aa: CASSETAINYGYTF
abundance: once; j_gene: TRBJ1-1; v_gene: TRBV6-5; d_gene: TRBD1; CDR3nt: TGTGCCAGCGGCGACAGGGTTTCGATTACTGAAGCTTTCTTT; CDR3aa: CASGDRVSITEAFF
abundance: -; j_gene: TRBJ2-2; v_gene: TRBV5-1; d_gene: -; CDR3nt: TGCGCCAGCAGCCCCTTGCTGGTAGTTACCGGGGAGCTGTTTTTT; CDR3aa: CASSPLLVVTGELFF
abundance: -; j_gene: TRBJ1-6; v_gene: TRBV7-3; d_gene: -; CDR3nt: TGTGCCAGCAGCTTAGGTCAGGGTCATTCACCCCTCCACTTT; CDR3aa: CASSLGQGHSPLHF